This is a list of T cell receptor beta chains from one sample in a study of CXCR3-negative and CXCR3-positive naive CD8 T cells. From the 5' RACE reads, TCRdb lists one entry per CDR3 protein and no DNA. The sample table sets out about 110,000 distinct CDR3 sequences. Sequenced: naive CXCR3+ CD8+ T cells from blood. The receptors come from a human donor in good health. Some clones in this sample may be carry-over from other donors' samples. Both conserved end residues are part of each CDR3.

v_call	cdr3_length	j_call	cdr3_aa
TRBV7-6	15	TRBJ2-7	CASSLEGVQGYEQYF
TRBV9	14	TRBJ1-1	CASSEGTVGTEAFF
TRBV2	15	TRBJ2-7	CASSEADSPLAKQYF
TRBV30	15	TRBJ1-1	CAWSGGEGWVTEAFF
TRBV21-1	15	TRBJ2-5	CASSTRQSLHTDQYF
TRBV28	14	TRBJ2-3	CASSFSGELNTQYF
TRBV28	14	TRBJ2-7	CASSFTGGSSEQYF
TRBV5-6	14	TRBJ1-5	CASSYGTDNQPQHF
TRBV12-3/TRBV12-4	13	TRBJ1-2	CASSLIVGNGYTF
TRBV5-1	14	TRBJ2-7	CASSPGTDTYEQYF
TRBV4-1	15	TRBJ2-1	CASSFGTSDYNEQFF
TRBV15	15	TRBJ2-5	CATSREIQGRETQYF
TRBV3-1	16	TRBJ1-1	CASSQERTGTNTEAFF
TRBV5-1	16	TRBJ2-1	CASSLVAGRSYNEQFF
TRBV9	12	TRBJ2-7	CASSPGVDEQYF
TRBV6-2/TRBV6-3	15	TRBJ2-7	CASSFYRDRSYEQYF
TRBV9	13	TRBJ2-7	CASSVDSDYEQYF
TRBV10-1	16	TRBJ2-1	CASSGGLEGSYNEQFF
TRBV6-6	12	TRBJ2-1	CASSYGPSEQFF
TRBV7-6	15	TRBJ1-4	CASSPGQATNEKLFF
TRBV12-3/TRBV12-4	15	TRBJ2-7	CASSARDRGDYEQYF
TRBV7-9	13	TRBJ1-2	CASSLGQTYGYTF
TRBV6-2/TRBV6-3	16	TRBJ2-7	CASSAQGQGDSYEQYF
TRBV27	13	TRBJ2-3	CASSTTSTDAQYF
TRBV29-1	14	TRBJ2-5	CSVQWVGDQETQYF
TRBV29-1	12	TRBJ1-1	CSVGGGQTEAFF